These 31 T cell receptor beta chains were sequenced from one sample in a study of blood T cell repertoires in COVID-19. Generated by immunoSEQ multiplex PCR, the TCRdb table keeps only in-frame clones and is missing some. The repertoire includes 55,000 to 85,000 clones, 70% to 85% of them detected once, and approximately 0.83% sits in the top ten. The specimen was peripheral blood. These receptors originate from a woman between 65 and 79 years old with acute or convalescent COVID-19.

The rearrangement links TRBV30 to TRBJ1-6; 8 positions agree with TRBD1. The ends lost 3 bases at V and 10 bases at J; junction bases unmatched: 8. This CDR3 region has 14 residues. The germline gives CDR1 GTSNPN, CDR2 SVGIG (reference sequence). As DNA, the CDR3 is TGTGCCTGGAGAGGCCAGGGGGCATCATCACCCCTCCACTTT. Translation gives CAWRGQGASSPLHF.

The chain couples TRBV9 to TRBJ1-3; the D is unclear. This CDR3 is 18 amino acids long. Germline V gene data show CDR1 as SGDLS and CDR2 as YYNGEE. V was shortened by 0 bases and J by 0 bases, with 16 bases between the two germline ends. The CDR3 DNA reads TGTGCCAGCAGCGTAGCTTCTAATAGCTTCACCTCTGGAAACACCATATATTTT. Its protein is CASSVASNSFTSGNTIYF.

The genes are TRBV2 and TRBJ2-1; D is unclear. This CDR3 is 15 amino acids long. V was trimmed by 2 bases and J by 2 bases, leaving 10 bases between them. Germline loops: CDR1 SNHLY, CDR2 FYNNEI. The CDR3 region has the DNA TGTGCCAGCAGTGAATCTGGGCCCCCCTACAATGAGCAGTTCTTC. Translated: CASSESGPPYNEQFF.

The chain carries TRBV12-3 or TRBV12-4 and TRBJ2-1; the D gene is possibly TRBD2 (5 bases). With 5 bases removed from V and 12 bases from J, the gap between germline ends came to 11 bases. This CDR3 spans 11 amino acids. CDR3 in amino acids: CASSQTRGQFF. The CDR3 region has the DNA TGTGCCAGCAGTCAAACTCGGGGGCAGTTCTTC.

This clone appeared a single time. The chain uses TRBV3-1 (or the pseudogene TRBV3-2) and TRBJ1-1; TRBD1 matches 9 bases. J lost 0 bases, V lost 4 bases, and 3 bases had no gene match. The CDR3 runs 15 residues. Germline assignment: CDR1 LGHDT and CDR2 YNNKEL (reference sequence). The CDR3 sequence: CASSPGTGLNTEAFF. The CDR3 DNA reads as TGTGCCAGCAGCCCCGGGACAGGGTTGAACACTGAAGCTTTCTTT.

V is TRBV15 and J is TRBJ2-5; D not certain. This CDR3 spans 14 amino acids. The V and J ends lost 1 base and 5 bases respectively, with 11 bases between them. The germline CDR1 and CDR2 sequences are LNHNV and YYDKDF (reference sequence). CDR3 residues: CATSRGLAPETQYF. CDR3 sequence (DNA): TGTGCCACCAGCAGAGGGCTGGCTCCGGAGACCCAGTACTTC.

This clone occurred once. The chain couples TRBV29-1 to TRBJ2-5, with 8 bases identical to TRBD2. The germline V gene encodes CDR1 SQVTM and CDR2 ANQGSEA. This CDR3 spans 13 amino acids. Losses at the gene ends were 4 bases for V and 3 bases for J; bases not matched to a gene: 4. The CDR3: CSVGGSGEETQYF. The CDR3 region has the DNA TGCAGCGTTGGTGGTAGCGGGGAAGAGACCCAGTACTTC.

The V and J genes are TRBV6-5 and TRBJ1-1, with D hard to call. Germline V lookup: CDR1 MNHEY, CDR2 SVGAGI. The CDR3 has 12 residues. V lost 7 bases and J lost 11, with 17 bases in between. The CDR3 protein is CASIYGILGAFF. CDR3 coding DNA: TGTGCCAGCATCTACGGGATCCTGGGGGCTTTCTTT.

V and J are TRBV7-9 and TRBJ2-7, with 7 bases that match TRBD2. The germline V gene has CDR1 SEHNR and CDR2 FQNEAQ (reference sequence). V was clipped by 4 bases and J by 4 bases; unmatched bases: 7. This CDR3 is built from 14 residues. The CDR3 here is CASSWGGGSYEQYF. CDR3 sequence (DNA): TGTGCCAGCAGCTGGGGGGGTGGATCTTACGAGCAGTACTTC.

V gene TRBV14 combines with J gene TRBJ1-2, with D maybe TRBD1 (5 bases). CDR3 length equals 14 residues. Trimming left V 10 bases short and J 4 bases short, with 19 bases between. Germline V CDR1 and CDR2: SGHDN, FVKESK. The CDR3 coding sequence is TGTGCCACCGAACCACCAGGGTACCCCTATGGCTACACCTTC. Encoded protein: CATEPPGYPYGYTF.

V is TRBV15 and J is TRBJ2-7; D remains ambiguous. CDR1 is LNHNV and CDR2 is YYDKDF in the germline V gene (reference sequence). Trimming took 5 bases from V and 0 from J, leaving 8 bases between them. CDR3 size: 13 residues. CDR3 bases: TGTGCCACCAGCCTCAGGTACTCCTACGAGCAGTACTTC. Translated: CATSLRYSYEQYF.

The CDR3 is CASSSSTAYGYTF. Here the CDR3 DNA reads TGCGCCAGCAGCTCGTCGACAGCCTATGGCTACACCTTC. V and J are TRBV5-1 and TRBJ1-2, with D possibly matching TRBD1 (5 bases). The V gene lost 3 bases and the J gene lost 4 bases, with 10 bases spanning the gap. The germline CDR1 and CDR2 sequences are SGHRS and YFSETQ. The CDR3 is made up of 13 amino acids.

The V call is TRBV30, the J call TRBJ1-1; maybe TRBD1 (5 bases). The CDR3 consists of 15 residues. V was shortened by 3 bases and J by 4 bases, with 18 bases between the two germline ends. In germline, CDR1 is GTSNPN, CDR2 SVGIG (reference sequence). The chain's CDR3 is CAWSATRGGVTEAFF. In DNA, the CDR3 is TGTGCCTGGAGCGCTACCCGGGGCGGGGTCACTGAAGCTTTCTTT.

The chain recombines TRBV27 with TRBJ2-1; TRBD2 matches at 7 bases. Germline-derived CDR1 and CDR2 are MNHEY and SMNVEV (reference sequence). V gave up 7 bases and J gave up 0 bases; unmatched junction bases: 9. The CDR3 is 16 residues long. CDR3 DNA sequence: TGTGCCAGCATCGGCGGGAGAGGGGCCTCCTACAATGAGCAGTTCTTC. It yields the protein CASIGGRGASYNEQFF.

This sequence joins TRBV7-3 and TRBJ2-1, with 7 bases matching TRBD1. The CDR3 consists of 17 residues. The germline V gene has CDR1 SGHTA and CDR2 FQGTGA. J lost 4 bases, V lost 3 bases, and 12 bases had no gene match. The DNA for the CDR3 is TGTGCCAGCAGCTTGTCTCCCCCGGGACAGTCGTACAATGAGCAGTTCTTC. The encoded protein is CASSLSPPGQSYNEQFF.

This clone was seen once. The chain joins TRBV2 to TRBJ2-2, with D maybe TRBD2 (5 bases). The germline gives CDR1 SNHLY, CDR2 FYNNEI. V lost 6 bases, J lost 3 bases, and 11 bases lay in between. The CDR3 has 14 amino acids. CDR3 nucleotides: TGTGCCAGCAGACTAGTTCAGGACACCGGGGAGCTGTTTTTT. Translation gives CASRLVQDTGELFF.

This rearrangement joins TRBV6-5 to TRBJ2-2; 8 positions agree with TRBD1. Germline V gives CDR1 MNHEY, CDR2 SVGAGI. The CDR3 runs 14 residues. J gave up 7 bases and V 10 bases, and 11 bases lay outside the gene matches. The CDR3 DNA reads as TGTGCCACCCGTAGGGGACAGGAGGTCGGGGAGCTGTTTTTT. It codes for CATRRGQEVGELFF.

V gene TRBV7-9 combines with J gene TRBJ1-2; 7 positions agree with TRBD1. The J segment lost 4 bases and the V segment lost 1 base, leaving 9 bases of the junction unmatched. The germline gives CDR1 SEHNR, CDR2 FQNEAQ (reference sequence). This CDR3 region has 16 residues. The DNA for the CDR3 is TGTGCCAGCAGCTTAGTCGCGACAGGGCCATCCTATGGCTACACCTTC. This encodes CASSLVATGPSYGYTF.

The chain employs TRBV2 and TRBJ1-3, with 8 positions matching TRBD1. This CDR3 has 18 amino acids. The trim removed 0 bases at V and 3 bases at J, leaving 10 bases unmatched. Germline lookup yields CDR1 SNHLY and CDR2 FYNNEI. The CDR3 region is CASSEAVGQGLSGNTIYF. CDR3 DNA sequence: TGTGCCAGCAGTGAAGCGGTTGGACAGGGCCTTAGTGGAAACACCATATATTTT.

The V gene is TRBV20-1, the J gene TRBJ1-6; D is unclear. CDR3 length equals 18 residues. V was clipped by 3 bases and J by 0 bases, with 18 bases between them. CDR1 and CDR2 (germline): DFQATT, SNEGSKA (reference sequence). This CDR3 is CSASEVESLSSYNSPLHF. CDR3 coding DNA: TGCAGTGCTAGTGAGGTGGAGAGTTTAAGCTCCTATAATTCACCCCTCCACTTT.

The gene calls are TRBV21-1 and TRBJ2-3; TRBD2 is taken as the D call from the table, unchecked against the DNA. TRBV21-1 is deemed a pseudogene. The CDR3 runs 16 residues. CDR3 in DNA: TGTGCCAGCAGCAAAAGCAAGGGCCAACCGGGGGATACGCAGTATTTT. Encoded protein: CASSKSKGQPGDTQYF.

This rearrangement joins TRBV23-1 to TRBJ1-2; 10 nucleotides agree with TRBD1. TRBV23-1 is sorted into the ORF group, with uncertain function. The length of the CDR3 is 14 residues. The junction had 11 bases not matched to a gene; V was cut back by 7 bases and J by 9 bases. The DNA of the CDR3 is TGCGCCAGCATCCTATCGGGGGGACAGGGGAGCTACACCTTC. Protein product: CASILSGGQGSYTF.

This clone was seen only a few times. The V and J genes are TRBV13 and TRBJ2-3; 10 positions agree with TRBD2. The CDR3 covers 17 residues. CDR1 PRHDT and CDR2 FYEKMQ come from the germline V gene (reference sequence). V dropped 3 bases and J dropped 6; count of bases not matched to a gene: 12. The CDR3 DNA reads as TGTGCCAGCAGCTTTCCGACTAGCGGGTCGGGCGAGGATACGCAGTATTTT. Residues: CASSFPTSGSGEDTQYF. The complete variable domain, with remaining parts taken from reference TRBV13 and TRBJ2-3, reads AAGVIQSPRHLIKEKRETATLKCYPIPRHDTVYWYQQGPGQDPQFLISFYEKMQSDKGSIPDRFSAQQFSDYHSELNMSSLELGDSALYFCASSFPTSGSGEDTQYFGPGTRLTVL.

V usage is TRBV18 and J usage is TRBJ2-1, with 12 bases matching TRBD2. V lost 7 bases to trimming and J lost 8 bases; unmatched junction nucleotides: 21. Germline V lookup: CDR1 KGHSH, CDR2 LQKENI. This CDR3 has 19 amino acids. Here the CDR3 reads CASFGDLASGRVPGDEQFF. In DNA, the CDR3 is TGTGCCAGCTTTGGAGATCTCGCTAGCGGGAGGGTCCCGGGGGATGAGCAGTTCTTC.

This clone was seen a few times. The chain combines TRBV7-8 with TRBJ2-2; D is possibly TRBD2 (6 bases). V shed 3 bases and J shed 2 bases, with 7 bases lying between them. This CDR3 contains 14 residues. Per germline, CDR1 SGHVS and CDR2 FQNEAQ. Here the CDR3 reads CASSLGLNTGELFF. The CDR3 DNA sequence: TGTGCCAGCAGCTTGGGACTCAACACCGGGGAGCTGTTTTTT.

This sequence joins TRBV6-2 or TRBV6-3 and TRBJ2-7; a possible D gene is TRBD2 (6 bases). V was trimmed by 3 bases and J by 6 bases, leaving 6 bases between them. The germline gives CDR1 MNHEY, CDR2 SVGEGT. The CDR3 totals 11 residues. The CDR3 DNA follows: TGTGCCAGCAGTTATAGCGGCGAGCAGTACTTC. It translates to CASSYSGEQYF.

The rearrangement links TRBV25-1 to TRBJ2-6, with D tentatively TRBD2 (7 bases). Trimming cost V 3 bases and J 0 bases, with 12 bases left between them. The length of the CDR3 is 17 residues. CDR1 is MGHDK and CDR2 is SYGVNS in the germline V gene. CDR3 in amino acids: CASSEGGAPSGANVLTF. DNA for the CDR3: TGTGCCAGCAGTGAGGGGGGGGCCCCCTCTGGGGCCAACGTCCTGACTTTC. Full variable domain (missing parts from reference TRBV25-1 and TRBJ2-6): EADIYQTPRYLVIGTGKKITLECSQTMGHDKMYWYQQDPGMELHLIHYSYGVNSTEKGDLSSESTVSRIRTEHFPLTLESARPSHTSQYLCASSEGGAPSGANVLTFGAGSRLTVL.

This chain connects TRBV7-8 to TRBJ2-1; D ambiguous. Trimming took 0 bases from V and 0 from J, leaving 12 bases between them. The CDR3 totals 17 residues. CDR1 SGHVS and CDR2 FQNEAQ come from the germline V gene. In DNA, the CDR3 is TGTGCCAGCAGCTTAGCTTCTTTTGTGAGCTCCTACAATGAGCAGTTCTTC. Amino acid sequence: CASSLASFVSSYNEQFF.

The rearrangement uses TRBV28 and TRBJ2-5; 8 bases align to TRBD2. Looked up from germline, CDR1 is MDHEN and CDR2 is SYDVKM. Trimming cost V 3 bases and J 5 bases; bases outside gene matches: 14. The CDR3 has 17 amino acids. As DNA, the CDR3 is TGTGCCAGCAGTTTTCTTCGCTTCGGGAGGGCCCGGGAGACCCAGTACTTC. Translated, it gives CASSFLRFGRARETQYF.

This clone has only one observation. The rearrangement uses TRBV4-2 and TRBJ2-5; TRBD2 matches 10 bases. Losses at the gene ends were 4 bases for V and 2 bases for J; bases not matched to a gene: 4. CDR3 length equals 15 residues. Germline assignment: CDR1 LGHNA and CDR2 YNFKEQ. The CDR3 region is CASSPGLADQETQYF. The CDR3 bases are TGTGCCAGCAGCCCCGGACTAGCGGATCAAGAGACCCAGTACTTC.

The chain links TRBV6-2 or TRBV6-3 to TRBJ2-1; 12 bases line up with TRBD2. V was clipped by 4 bases and J by 5 bases; unmatched bases: 15. Germline lookup yields CDR1 MNHEY and CDR2 SVGEGT. CDR3 size: 19 residues. The CDR3 coding sequence is TGTGCCAGCAGTTCAGGGCCGACTAGCGGGGGCCCCCAGAACAATGAGCAGTTCTTC. Translating it yields CASSSGPTSGGPQNNEQFF.